The 30 T cell receptor beta chains below were found in one sample sequenced in a study of naive and memory T cell subsets. The library had UMIs added by 3' ligation of an oligonucleotide to TCR cDNA. Ligated cDNA underwent four rounds of PCR with nested alpha and beta constant region primers and SP2. MiXCR, run by TCRdb on the 5' RACE reads, gives a single entry per CDR3 protein. The table has around 56,000 distinct CDR3 sequences, more than 7.5% seen once; the top ten hold 9.8%. The receptors were sampled from a female donor in good health.

V is TRBV12-3 or TRBV12-4 and J is TRBJ2-5, with 8 positions matching TRBD1. This CDR3 has 17 residues. The J segment lost 2 bases and the V segment lost 5 bases, leaving 13 bases of the junction unmatched. CDR3 sequence (DNA): TGTGCCAGCAGTCTTGGACAGGGTCCCGCGAAACAAGAGACCCAGTACTTC. It specifies CASSLGQGPAKQETQYF.

V and J are TRBV30 and TRBJ2-6; 7 nucleotides align to TRBD1. CDR3 length: 17 amino acids. After removal of 2 bases from V and 0 bases from J, the junction contained 7 bases not matched to a gene. Germline V lookup: CDR1 GTSNPN, CDR2 SVGIG (reference sequence). The CDR3 bases are TGTGCCTGGAGTCGGACAGGATCAATCTCTGGGGCCAACGTCCTGACTTTC. This sequence encodes CAWSRTGSISGANVLTF.

This clonotype was seen ten or more times. The chain uses TRBV29-1 and TRBJ2-3, with 10 bases lining up with TRBD1. Germline CDR1 reads SQVTM; CDR2 reads ANQGSEA. The CDR3 extends over 14 amino acids. CDR3 in amino acids: CSIRQGAIRDTQYF. The CDR3 bases are TGCAGTATTCGACAGGGGGCTATACGAGATACGCAGTATTTT.

J is TRBJ1-6 and V is TRBV7-9; D is unclear. V dropped 4 bases and J dropped 10 bases, with 8 bases sitting between them. The germline V gene encodes CDR1 SEHNR and CDR2 FQNEAQ (reference sequence). The CDR3 has 12 residues. CDR3 coding DNA: TGTGCCAGCAGCTGGGAGAGCTCACCCCTCCACTTT. Protein product: CASSWESSPLHF.

This clonotype was counted ten times or more. The gene calls are TRBV6-5 and TRBJ1-1; 7 bases match TRBD1. The CDR3 covers 13 residues. From germline, CDR1 is MNHEY and CDR2 SVGAGI. Trimming at V came to 7 bases and at J to 11 bases, leaving 13 bases not matched to a gene. CDR3 nucleotide sequence: TGTGCCAGCACCAAGGCAGGGGGACTGGGGGCTTTCTTT. Its translation is CASTKAGGLGAFF.

Only a few counts were recorded for this clonotype. V gene TRBV7-9 combines with J gene TRBJ2-1; a weak D match, TRBD1 (5 bases). The V gene lost 1 base and the J gene lost 5 bases, with 12 bases spanning the gap. Germline lookup yields CDR1 SEHNR and CDR2 FQNEAQ (reference sequence). This CDR3 region has 15 residues. The DNA for the CDR3 is TGTGCCAGCAGCTTAGGGGTCTTGGGGCACAATGAGCAGTTCTTC. Residues: CASSLGVLGHNEQFF.

This clonotype has more than one count but fewer than ten. The CDR3 nucleotides are TGTGCCAGCAGCTTTCGAGCTGGGAGCTCCTATAATTCACCCCTCCACTTT. It codes for CASSFRAGSSYNSPLHF. The chain joins TRBV5-4 to TRBJ1-6; D uncertain. Germline CDR1 reads SGHNT; CDR2 reads YYREEE (reference sequence). Trimming stripped 2 bases from V and 0 bases from J, with 12 bases between. This CDR3 has 17 residues. Variable domain in full (rest from reference TRBV5-4 and TRBJ1-6): ETGVTQSPTHLIKTRGQQVTLRCSSQSGHNTVSWYQQALGQGPQFIFQYYREEENGRGNFPPRFSGLQFPNYSSELNVNALELDDSALYLCASSFRAGSSYNSPLHFGNGTRLTVT.

This clonotype was found many times. Written as DNA, the CDR3 is TGTGCCAGCAGCTTCCCTTTGGGTGGGGGGGCGACCTCCTACAATGAGCAGTTCTTC. Protein product: CASSFPLGGGATSYNEQFF. V and J are TRBV7-2 and TRBJ2-1; TRBD2 is a possible D gene (7 bases). The CDR3 totals 19 residues. The germline V gene has CDR1 SGHTA and CDR2 FQGNSA. V was clipped by 3 bases and J by 0 bases, with 21 bases between them.

Note on this clonotype: A much larger clone differs from this one at a single base, so this may be a read error. The V gene is TRBV3-1, the J gene TRBJ1-2; D uncertain. The CDR3 is made up of 17 amino acids. The germline gives CDR1 LGHDT, CDR2 YNNKEL (reference sequence). The DNA of the CDR3 is TGTGCCGGCAGCCAAGTTAGTGGGGTCAGGCCGAACTATGGCTACACCTTC. Translation gives CAGSQVSGVRPNYGYTF.

The genes are TRBV20-1 and TRBJ2-1; 7 bases line up with TRBD1. After removal of 5 bases from V and 10 bases from J, the junction contained 8 bases not matched to a gene. The germline V gene encodes CDR1 DFQATT and CDR2 SNEGSKA (reference sequence). This CDR3 has 12 amino acids. CDR3 amino acids: CSAWDRGMEQFF. CDR3 coding DNA: TGCAGTGCTTGGGACAGAGGTATGGAGCAGTTCTTC.

This clonotype was counted only a few times. This chain uses TRBV7-2 with TRBJ2-2; 8 bases are shared with TRBD1. Trimming took 3 bases from V and 6 from J; bases not matched to a gene: 6. Germline CDR1 is SGHTA and CDR2 is FQGNSA. The length of the CDR3 is 15 residues. CDR3 protein: CASSFRTGSSGELFF. In DNA, the CDR3 is TGTGCCAGCAGCTTCAGGACAGGGTCCTCCGGGGAGCTGTTTTTT.

This clonotype was found many times. The rearrangement uses TRBV29-1 and TRBJ2-2; 11 bases match TRBD2. The CDR3 is 16 residues long. Germline CDR1 and CDR2: SQVTM and ANQGSEA. Unmatched junction bases numbered 6, after V lost 3 bases and J lost 3 bases. CDR3 loop: CSVENSGGEDTGELFF. In DNA, the CDR3 is TGCAGCGTTGAGAATAGCGGGGGGGAGGACACCGGGGAGCTGTTTTTT.

This clonotype was recorded many times. The chain carries TRBV2 and TRBJ1-5; unclear D gene. CDR3 length: 14 residues. Trimming took 4 bases from V and 0 from J, leaving 7 bases between them. Germline CDR1 and CDR2: SNHLY and FYNNEI. CDR3 loop: CASSVYSSNQPQHF. The CDR3 bases are TGTGCCAGCAGTGTCTACAGTAGCAATCAGCCCCAGCATTTT.

Many counts were recorded for this clonotype. The J gene is TRBJ1-1, the V gene TRBV3-1; maybe TRBD1 (5 bases). This CDR3 is built from 15 residues. Trimming removed 3 bases from V and 3 bases from J, with 14 bases in between. Germline V gene lookup returns CDR1 LGHDT and CDR2 YNNKEL (reference sequence). The CDR3: CASSQALGVYTEAFF. Here the CDR3 DNA reads TGTGCCAGCAGCCAGGCTTTAGGGGTATACACTGAAGCTTTCTTT.

This rearrangement joins TRBV5-1 to TRBJ2-1; possibly TRBD1 or TRBD2 for D (5 bases each). V lost 3 bases to trimming and J lost 4 bases, with 17 bases between them. Germline V CDR1 and CDR2: SGHRS, YFSETQ. The CDR3 consists of 16 residues. DNA of the CDR3: TGCGCCAGCAGCTCGCTCGGCAGGGAGATGTACAATGAGCAGTTCTTC. Residues: CASSSLGREMYNEQFF.

The V call is TRBV28, the J call TRBJ2-7; 7 nucleotides match TRBD2. With V trimmed by 5 bases and J by 5 bases, 15 bases remained unmatched. The CDR3 consists of 16 residues. Germline V gene data show CDR1 as MDHEN and CDR2 as SYDVKM. CDR3 amino acids: CASSPLDSSGADEQYF. In nucleotides, the CDR3 is TGTGCCAGCAGTCCGCTCGATTCGAGCGGGGCAGACGAGCAGTACTTC.

This clonotype appeared many times. The V gene is TRBV12-3 or TRBV12-4, the J gene TRBJ2-4, with TRBD1 matching over 7 bases. The ends lost 6 bases at V and 7 bases at J; junction bases unmatched: 12. There are 15 residues in the CDR3. The CDR3 DNA sequence: TGTGCCAGCAGGCGGACAGGTCGATCGTTGAACATTCAGTACTTC. This codes for CASRRTGRSLNIQYF.

The CDR3 bases are TGTGCCAGCAGCTTGTTGAGGGGGCAACAAGAGACCCAGTACTTC. Amino acids: CASSLLRGQQETQYF. V gene TRBV5-6 combines with J gene TRBJ2-5; the match to TRBD1 covers 7 bases. This CDR3 spans 15 amino acids. Trimming took 1 base from V and 2 from J; bases not matched to a gene: 5. Germline CDR1 reads SGHDT; CDR2 reads YYEEEE.

This clonotype was detected a few times. This chain connects TRBV5-1 to TRBJ1-4, with D maybe TRBD1 (6 bases). This CDR3 contains 15 residues. Looked up from germline, CDR1 is SGHRS and CDR2 is YFSETQ. V was pared by 5 bases and J by 3 bases, with 14 bases between. The CDR3 DNA is TGCGCCAGCAGGACAACAGGGTCCCCTAATGAAAAACTGTTTTTT. This codes for CASRTTGSPNEKLFF.

V and J are TRBV4-3 and TRBJ1-2; TRBD1 might be the D (5 bases). Per the germline V gene, CDR1 is LGHNA and CDR2 is YSLEER. V lost 0 bases and J lost 4, with 15 bases in between. The CDR3 has 16 amino acids. Here the CDR3 reads CASSQDWRDGAYGYTF. CDR3 DNA sequence: TGCGCCAGCAGCCAAGATTGGAGGGACGGGGCCTATGGCTACACCTTC.

The sample holds a few counts of this clonotype. This sequence joins TRBV6-1 and TRBJ2-4; 10 bases match TRBD1. CDR3 length equals 17 residues. The germline V gene has CDR1 MNHNS and CDR2 SASEGT. V was pared by 4 bases and J by 0 bases, with 6 bases of the junction left unmatched. CDR3 in DNA: TGTGCCAGCAGTGCCCAGACAGGGGGCCTAGCCAAAAACATTCAGTACTTC. As protein: CASSAQTGGLAKNIQYF.

This clonotype was seen a few times. The V gene is TRBV29-1, the J gene TRBJ1-1; the match to TRBD1 covers 9 bases. The CDR3 consists of 13 residues. J gave up 6 bases and V 2 bases, and 4 bases lay outside the gene matches. Germline CDR1 reads SQVTM; CDR2 reads ANQGSEA. As DNA, the CDR3 is TGCAGCGTTGAAATGGGACAGGGCGCTGAAGCTTTCTTT. Amino acid sequence: CSVEMGQGAEAFF.

This clonotype came up a few times. The genes are TRBV4-3 and TRBJ2-7; 7 bases are shared with TRBD1. Germline CDR1 reads LGHNA; CDR2 reads YSLEER. The junction had 11 bases not matched to a gene; V was cut back by 0 bases and J by 9 bases. The CDR3 has 15 amino acids. The CDR3 DNA reads TGCGCCAGCAGCCAAGATATTAGGACAGGAGTTAGGCAGTACTTC. Protein: CASSQDIRTGVRQYF.

V gene TRBV7-2 combines with J gene TRBJ2-1, with TRBD1 as a possible D gene (6 bases). Between the trimmed V and J ends, which lost 5 bases and 8 bases, there was a span of 10 bases. The CDR3 consists of 12 residues. Germline CDR1 and CDR2: SGHTA and FQGNSA. CDR3 protein: CASSPGHDEQFF. DNA for the CDR3: TGTGCCAGCAGCCCGGGACATGATGAGCAGTTCTTC. Full variable domain (missing parts from reference TRBV7-2 and TRBJ2-1): GAGVSQSPSNKVTEKGKDVELRCDPISGHTALYWYRQSLGQGLEFLIYFQGNSAPDKSGLPSDRFSAERTGGSVSTLTIQRTQQEDSAVYLCASSPGHDEQFFGPGTRLTVL.

This clonotype was detected only a few times. V is TRBV7-2 and J is TRBJ2-5; the D is unclear. CDR3 length: 12 residues. CDR1 is SGHTA, CDR2 FQGNSA, per germline. V shed 4 bases and J shed 5 bases, with 8 bases lying between them. The CDR3 protein is CASSSSVETQYF. The CDR3 nucleotides are TGTGCCAGCAGCTCTTCAGTTGAGACCCAGTACTTC.

This clonotype was recorded many times. The rearrangement joins TRBV20-1 to TRBJ1-2; 7 bases are a match to TRBD1. The CDR3 runs to 13 residues. After removal of 6 bases from V and 4 bases from J, the junction contained 8 bases not matched to a gene. CDR1 is DFQATT and CDR2 is SNEGSKA in the germline V gene (reference sequence). CDR3 DNA sequence: TGCAGTGCCCTAACCCCAGGGGGCTATGGCTACACCTTC. This codes for CSALTPGGYGYTF.

This clonotype appeared a few times. The chain joins TRBV7-2 to TRBJ1-5, with D perhaps matching TRBD1 (6 bases). Per the germline V gene, CDR1 is SGHTA and CDR2 is FQGNSA. Trimming took 3 bases from V and 0 from J, leaving 15 bases between them. There are 17 residues in the CDR3. CDR3 in amino acids: CASSLRGAWNSNQPQHF. The DNA of the CDR3 is TGTGCCAGCAGCTTGAGGGGGGCATGGAATAGCAATCAGCCCCAGCATTTT.

This clonotype was seen more than once but under ten times. The rearrangement joins TRBV10-2 to TRBJ1-1; the match to TRBD1 covers 9 bases. Germline loops: CDR1 WSHSY, CDR2 SAAADI. Losses at the gene ends were 5 bases for V and 2 bases for J; bases not matched to a gene: 9. The CDR3 extends over 16 amino acids. CDR3 DNA: TGCGCCAGCAGTAAAGACAGGGGGTCTATAAACACTGAAGCTTTCTTT. Residues: CASSKDRGSINTEAFF.

In regard to this clonotype: A read error may explain this, as a much larger clone is one base away. This chain joins TRBV5-6 and TRBJ1-1; 7 nucleotides align to TRBD1. The germline gives CDR1 SGHDT, CDR2 YYEEEE. The CDR3 has 14 amino acids. The DNA for the CDR3 is TGTGTCAGCAGCTACTCCTACAGGGGCACTGAAGCTTTCTTT. Translating it yields CVSSYSYRGTEAFF.

The V gene is TRBV6-6, the J gene TRBJ1-4, with 7 bases fitting TRBD1. The CDR3 sequence is 16 residues long. Germline trimming cut 5 bases from V and 4 bases from J; bases unmatched to any gene: 10. Looked up from germline, CDR1 is MNHNY and CDR2 is SVGAGI (reference sequence). DNA for the CDR3: TGTGCCAGCAGTCCGTCCGGGACAGAGATTAATGAAAAACTGTTTTTT. It codes for CASSPSGTEINEKLFF.